A single sample is the source of the 14 T cell receptor beta chains below, sequenced in a study of patients and donors after allogeneic stem cell transplantation. TCRdb ran MiXCR on the RT-PCR reads and lists one entry per CDR3 protein. The sample lists about 70,000 distinct CDR3 sequences; about 26% were seen once. The sequenced material came from blood, either unsorted or a sorted T cell fraction (not recorded which). The receptors shown here come from a human donor who was either an allogeneic HSCT recipient or a stem cell or donor lymphocyte infusion donor (not recorded which). It is not recorded whose cells these are; they may come from a transplant donor.

This clonotype is labeled medium-sized. The V call is TRBV12-3 or TRBV12-4, the J call TRBJ2-7; perhaps TRBD1 as D (6 bases). This CDR3 comprises 13 residues. Trimming pared 7 bases from V and 6 bases from J, leaving 16 bases between. CDR3 in amino acids: CASTRGPLGEQYF. The CDR3, as DNA: TGTGCCAGCACCAGGGGCCCTCTGGGCGAGCAGTACTTC.

The table lists this clonotype with many counts. The V and J genes are TRBV20-1 and TRBJ1-5, with TRBD1 identical over 8 bases. Germline V gives CDR1 DFQATT, CDR2 SNEGSKA (reference sequence). Trimming at V came to 4 bases and at J to 3 bases, leaving 8 bases not matched to a gene. This CDR3 has 15 amino acids. The CDR3: CSAITGTGNNQPQHF. The CDR3 DNA is TGCAGTGCTATAACCGGGACAGGTAACAATCAGCCCCAGCATTTT.

The rearrangement links TRBV19 to TRBJ1-1, with D tentatively TRBD1 (6 bases). Germline lookup yields CDR1 LNHDA and CDR2 SQIVND (reference sequence). Trimming removed 7 bases from V and 3 bases from J, with 15 bases in between. The CDR3 runs 14 residues. Written as DNA, the CDR3 is TGTGCCAGTACCCCGGGACAAGGTTACACTGAAGCTTTCTTT. Its protein product is CASTPGQGYTEAFF.

This chain joins TRBV12-3 or TRBV12-4 and TRBJ2-3; 15 positions agree with TRBD2. The CDR3 loop spans 20 amino acids. V shed 5 bases and J 5 bases; nucleotides not matched to a gene: 17. The DNA of the CDR3 is TGTGCCAGCAGTCCCGACTCTTGGACTAGCGGGGGGGCGGGTGGAGATACGCAGTATTTT. Translating it yields CASSPDSWTSGGAGGDTQYF.

V gene TRBV5-1 combines with J gene TRBJ1-1, with D possibly being TRBD1 (6 bases). V gave up 4 bases and J gave up 2 bases, with 12 bases separating them. The CDR3 has 14 amino acids. Per germline, CDR1 SGHRS and CDR2 YFSETQ. CDR3 nucleotides: TGCGCCAGCAGCGCAGAACAGGGAAACACTGAAGCTTTCTTT. It encodes CASSAEQGNTEAFF. Full variable domain (missing parts from reference TRBV5-1 and TRBJ1-1): KAGVTQTPRYLIKTRGQQVTLSCSPISGHRSVSWYQQTPGQGLQFLFEYFSETQRNKGNFPGRFSGRQFSNSRSEMNVSTLELGDSALYLCASSAEQGNTEAFFGQGTRLTVV.

The sample holds one count of this clonotype. CDR3 nucleotide sequence: TGTGCCAGCAGCCAACATCAAGACTCTCAAGAGACCCAGTACTTC. The encoded protein is CASSQHQDSQETQYF. This chain connects TRBV4-2 to TRBJ2-5; D gene unclear. The germline V gene has CDR1 LGHNA and CDR2 YNFKEQ. This CDR3 has 15 residues. V lost 2 bases and J 2 bases, leaving 12 bases between the germline ends.

The chain is built from TRBV12-3 or TRBV12-4 and TRBJ2-3; 13 bases align to TRBD2. This CDR3 region has 15 residues. Losses at the gene ends were 5 bases for V and 4 bases for J; bases not matched to a gene: 3. The CDR3 region has the DNA TGTGCCAGCAGTGGGACTAGCGGGGATTCAGATACGCAGTATTTT. Its protein is CASSGTSGDSDTQYF.

This chain uses TRBV4-1 with TRBJ2-6; maybe TRBD2 (6 bases). V lost 3 bases and J 4 bases, leaving 13 bases between the germline ends. Germline V CDR1 and CDR2: MGHRA, YSYEKL. The CDR3 has 16 amino acids. In nucleotides, the CDR3 is TGCGCCAGCAGCCAGGTTGGAGGGGTCGGGGCCAACGTCCTGACTTTC. This codes for CASSQVGGVGANVLTF.

The table lists this clonotype with a few counts. V and J are TRBV29-1 and TRBJ2-5; the match to TRBD1 covers 7 bases. After removal of 7 bases from V and 2 bases from J, the junction contained 4 bases not matched to a gene. Germline CDR1 SQVTM, CDR2 ANQGSEA. The CDR3 totals 12 residues. This CDR3 is CSGGQTQETQYF. Here the CDR3 DNA reads TGCAGCGGGGGACAGACACAAGAGACCCAGTACTTC.

The CDR3 here is CASSFRRGGNEQFF. CDR3 coding DNA: TGTGCCAGCAGCTTTCGCAGGGGAGGTAATGAGCAGTTCTTC. The chain uses TRBV11-3 and TRBJ2-1, with D perhaps TRBD1 or TRBD2 (6 bases each). The germline CDR1 and CDR2 sequences are SGHNT and YENEEA. The CDR3 covers 14 residues. V lost 3 bases to trimming and J lost 7 bases, with 13 bases between them.

V gene TRBV25-1 combines with J gene TRBJ2-3; D not resolved. CDR3 size: 12 residues. The germline CDR1 and CDR2 sequences are MGHDK and SYGVNS. V was trimmed by 5 bases and J by 4 bases, leaving 7 bases between them. The DNA of the CDR3 is TGTGCCAGCAGTTACAATCCAGATACGCAGTATTTT. Its translation: CASSYNPDTQYF. The complete variable domain, with remaining parts taken from reference TRBV25-1 and TRBJ2-3, reads EADIYQTPRYLVIGTGKKITLECSQTMGHDKMYWYQQDPGMELHLIHYSYGVNSTEKGDLSSESTVSRIRTEHFPLTLESARPSHTSQYLCASSYNPDTQYFGPGTRLTVL.

This rearrangement joins TRBV4-2 to TRBJ2-1, with D tentatively TRBD1 (6 bases). The CDR3 covers 16 residues. CDR1 is LGHNA, CDR2 YNFKEQ, per germline. The V end was cut by 0 bases, the J end by 2 bases, with 11 bases between. Here the CDR3 reads CASSQDKPGAYNEQFF. CDR3 DNA sequence: TGTGCCAGCAGCCAAGATAAGCCAGGGGCCTACAATGAGCAGTTCTTC.

CDR3 region: CASSGRDWNTEAFF. The CDR3 DNA reads TGTGCCAGCAGCGGCCGGGACTGGAACACTGAAGCTTTCTTT. This chain connects TRBV7-9 to TRBJ1-1; perhaps TRBD1 as D (5 bases). The CDR3 loop spans 14 amino acids. CDR1 is SEHNR and CDR2 is FQNEAQ in the germline V gene (reference sequence). The V end was cut by 5 bases, the J end by 1 base, with 11 bases between.

V gene TRBV12-3 or TRBV12-4 combines with J gene TRBJ1-1; a weak D match, TRBD1 (6 bases). This CDR3 has 14 residues. V lost 7 bases and J 0 bases, leaving 12 bases between the germline ends. The CDR3 region is CASTSTGMNTEAFF. The DNA of the CDR3 is TGTGCCAGCACCTCAACAGGGATGAACACTGAAGCTTTCTTT.